The 13 T cell receptor beta chains below all came from one sample that was sequenced in a study of shared clonotypes between healthy human individuals. Repertoires were generated with immunoSEQ multiplex PCR, while TCRdb's copy carries only in-frame clones and drops some. The sample consists of about half a million clones, roughly 80% of them appearing once. The sequenced sample was PBMCs. The receptors were sampled from a woman aged 40 to 50 in good health. Some clones in this sample may be carry-over from other donors' samples.

Concerning this clone itself: A far larger clone is a single base away, which makes a read error likely. Other DNA sequences in this specimen translate into the identical CDR3. The chain combines TRBV29-1 with TRBJ2-7; 9 bases are a match to TRBD1. The CDR3 covers 14 residues. Germline V lookup: CDR1 SQVTM, CDR2 ANQGSEA. Losses at the gene ends were 6 bases for V and 5 bases for J; bases not matched to a gene: 11. The CDR3 loop is CSVQIPGQGHEQYF. The CDR3 DNA reads as TGCAGCGTCCAAATACCGGGACAGGGCCACGAGCAGTACTTC.

With respect to this clone: A far larger clone is one base from this, pointing to a likely read error. This rearrangement joins TRBV10-3 to TRBJ2-7; D possibly corresponds to TRBD1 (6 bases). V was cut by 4 bases and J by 2 bases, with 18 bases left in between. This CDR3 has 16 amino acids. Germline CDR1 and CDR2: ENHRY and SYGVKD. The CDR3 protein is CAISAGQGTITYEQYF. In DNA form, the CDR3 reads TGTGCCATCAGTGCGGGTCAGGGGACCATAACCTACGAGCAGTACTTC.

The chain has TRBV5-1 and TRBJ2-6; D not certain. This CDR3 spans 15 amino acids. CDR1 and CDR2 (germline): SGHRS, YFSETQ. Trimming removed 1 base from V and 2 bases from J, with 7 bases in between. The CDR3 region has the DNA TGCGCCAGCAGCTTGCATTCCGCTGGGGCCAACGTCCTGACTTTC. Its protein product is CASSLHSAGANVLTF.

A note on this clone: Additional DNA sequences in this sample encode the identical CDR3. The CDR3 nucleotides read TGTGCCATCAGTGAGAGACTAGCGGAGTACAATGAGCAGTTCTTC. Its translation: CAISERLAEYNEQFF. The rearrangement links TRBV10-3 to TRBJ2-1; TRBD2 agrees at 9 bases. Per the germline V gene, CDR1 is ENHRY and CDR2 is SYGVKD. The V segment lost 2 bases and the J segment 4 bases; nucleotides outside the gene matches: 3. There are 15 residues in the CDR3.

The chain uses TRBV4-2 and TRBJ2-5, with D possibly TRBD1 on 7 matching bases. V was shortened by 0 bases and J by 2 bases, with 13 bases between the two germline ends. From germline, CDR1 is LGHNA and CDR2 YNFKEQ. This CDR3 is built from 16 residues. CDR3 in DNA: TGTGCCAGCAGCCAAGATTCGGGGGACAGACAAGAGACCCAGTACTTC. Protein product: CASSQDSGDRQETQYF.

This chain links TRBV6-1 with TRBJ1-5; the D is unclear. Germline V gene lookup returns CDR1 MNHNS and CDR2 SASEGT. V lost 6 bases and J 6 bases, leaving 18 bases between the germline ends. This CDR3 has 15 amino acids. CDR3 nucleotides: TGTGCCAGCAGGAGGGCATCGGACGTTGCTCAGCCCCAGCATTTT. Its protein product is CASRRASDVAQPQHF.

The CDR3 here is CASSQDPGLNTEAFF. Here the CDR3 DNA reads TGTGCCAGCAGCCAAGACCCAGGGCTGAACACTGAAGCTTTCTTT. V gene TRBV4-2 combines with J gene TRBJ1-1; weak D call: TRBD1 (5 bases). Germline CDR1 and CDR2: LGHNA and YNFKEQ. The V end lost 0 bases, the J end lost 0 bases, and 8 bases lay between the germline ends. The CDR3 spans 15 residues.

The chain uses TRBV9 and TRBJ2-7; D remains unclear. The CDR3 runs 15 residues. CDR1 SGDLS and CDR2 YYNGEE come from the germline V gene. The V and J ends lost 0 bases and 3 bases respectively, with 13 bases between them. The CDR3 DNA is TGTGCCAGCAGCGTAGCGCCGGGCCTTATCTACGAGCAGTACTTC. This gives the protein CASSVAPGLIYEQYF.

CDR3 loop: CASSSGSLETQYF. CDR3 in DNA: TGTGCCAGCAGTTCAGGGAGTTTGGAGACCCAGTACTTC. V gene TRBV28 combines with J gene TRBJ2-5; D assignment may be TRBD1 or TRBD2 (5 bases each). Trimming removed 4 bases from V and 5 bases from J, with 11 bases in between. This CDR3 comprises 13 residues. The germline CDR1 and CDR2 sequences are MDHEN and SYDVKM.

As concerns this clone: A far larger clone is a single base away, which makes a read error likely. This CDR3 is also generated by other DNA sequences in the sample. The chain joins TRBV6-6 to TRBJ1-1, with D perhaps TRBD1 (5 bases). Germline-derived CDR1 and CDR2 are MNHNY and SVGAGI (reference sequence). The CDR3 spans 15 residues. CDR3 protein: CASSYSRTLQTGAFF. CDR3 DNA sequence: TGTGCCAGCAGCTACTCGCGGACATTACAAACGGGAGCTTTCTTT.

The V call is TRBV7-8, the J call TRBJ2-7, with 7 bases aligning to TRBD1. J lost 7 bases, V lost 5 bases, and 11 bases had no gene match. This CDR3 comprises 14 residues. CDR1 is SGHVS and CDR2 is FQNEAQ in the germline V gene. As DNA, the CDR3 is TGTGCCAGCAGCCCTAGGGACAGCACGGAAGAGCAGTACTTC. Protein: CASSPRDSTEEQYF.

This clone was recorded at least ten times. The chain has TRBV7-8 and TRBJ2-3, with TRBD2 matching over 8 bases. V dropped 3 bases and J dropped 1; count of bases not matched to a gene: 6. This CDR3 region has 16 residues. Germline V gives CDR1 SGHVS, CDR2 FQNEAQ. The CDR3 spells CASSFLTSAGTDTQYF. The DNA for the CDR3 is TGTGCCAGCAGCTTCTTGACTAGCGCGGGCACAGATACGCAGTATTTT.

A note on this clone: This likely stems from a read error, as it lies one base from a far larger clone. The gene calls are TRBV6-1 and TRBJ2-6; D is undetermined. CDR1 is MNHNS and CDR2 is SASEGT in the germline V gene. The CDR3 runs to 15 residues. The V gene lost 9 bases and the J gene lost 0 bases, with 12 bases spanning the gap. The CDR3 nucleotides read TGTGCCAGAAGCGCTGACCCCTCTGGGGCCAACGTCCTGACTTTC. Amino acids: CARSADPSGANVLTF.